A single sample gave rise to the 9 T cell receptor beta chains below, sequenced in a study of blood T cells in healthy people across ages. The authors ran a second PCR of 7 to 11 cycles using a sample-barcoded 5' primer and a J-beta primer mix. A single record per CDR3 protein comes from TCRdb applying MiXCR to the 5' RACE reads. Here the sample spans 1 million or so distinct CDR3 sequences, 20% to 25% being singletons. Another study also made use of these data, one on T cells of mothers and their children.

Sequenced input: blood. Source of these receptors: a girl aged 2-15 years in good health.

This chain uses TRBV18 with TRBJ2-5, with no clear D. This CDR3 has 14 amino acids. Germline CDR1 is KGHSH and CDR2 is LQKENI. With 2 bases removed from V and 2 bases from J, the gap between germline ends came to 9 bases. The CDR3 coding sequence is TGTGCCAGCTCACCATCGACTCCGCAAGAGACCCAGTACTTC. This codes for CASSPSTPQETQYF.

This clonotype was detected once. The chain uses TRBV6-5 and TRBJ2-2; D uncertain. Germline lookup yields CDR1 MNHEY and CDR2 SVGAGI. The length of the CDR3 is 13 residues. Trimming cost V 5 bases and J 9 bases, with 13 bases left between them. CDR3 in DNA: TGTGCCAGCAGTGCACTTCTGGGTCGGGAGCTGTTTTTT. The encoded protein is CASSALLGRELFF.

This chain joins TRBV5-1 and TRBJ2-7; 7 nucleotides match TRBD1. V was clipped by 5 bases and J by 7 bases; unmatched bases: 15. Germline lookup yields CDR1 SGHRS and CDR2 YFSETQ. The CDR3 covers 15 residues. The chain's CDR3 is CASSPPWDSGDEQYF. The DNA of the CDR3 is TGCGCCAGCAGTCCTCCGTGGGACAGCGGTGATGAGCAGTACTTC.

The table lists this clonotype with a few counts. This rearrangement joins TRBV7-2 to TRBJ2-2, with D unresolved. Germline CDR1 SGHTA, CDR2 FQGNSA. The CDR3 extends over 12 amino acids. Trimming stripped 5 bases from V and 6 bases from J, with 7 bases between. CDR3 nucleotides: TGTGCCAGCAGCAGAGAGGCCGGGGAGCTGTTTTTT. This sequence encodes CASSREAGELFF.

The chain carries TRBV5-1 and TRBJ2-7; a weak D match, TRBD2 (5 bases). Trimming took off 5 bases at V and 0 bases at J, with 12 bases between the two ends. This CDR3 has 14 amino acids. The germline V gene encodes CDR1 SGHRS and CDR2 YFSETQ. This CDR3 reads CASSSSGYSYEQYF. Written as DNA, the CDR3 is TGCGCCAGCAGTTCGAGCGGTTACTCCTACGAGCAGTACTTC.

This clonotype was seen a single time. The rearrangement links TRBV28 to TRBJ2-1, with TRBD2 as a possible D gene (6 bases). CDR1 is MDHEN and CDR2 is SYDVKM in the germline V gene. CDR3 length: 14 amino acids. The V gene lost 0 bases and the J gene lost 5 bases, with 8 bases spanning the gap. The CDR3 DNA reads TGTGCCAGCAGTTTATGGGGGGGAGACAATGAGCAGTTCTTC. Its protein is CASSLWGGDNEQFF.

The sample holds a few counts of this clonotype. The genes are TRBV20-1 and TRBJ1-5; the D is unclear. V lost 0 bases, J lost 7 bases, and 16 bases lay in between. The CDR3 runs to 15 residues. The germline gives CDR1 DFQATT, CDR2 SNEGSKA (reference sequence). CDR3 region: CSARDFLVPGQPQHF. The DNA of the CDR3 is TGCAGTGCTAGAGACTTCCTAGTACCTGGACAGCCCCAGCATTTT.

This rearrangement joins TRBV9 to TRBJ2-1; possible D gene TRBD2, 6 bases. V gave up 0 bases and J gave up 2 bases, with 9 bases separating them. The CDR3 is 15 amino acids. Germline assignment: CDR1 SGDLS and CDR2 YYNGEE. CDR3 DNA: TGTGCCAGCAGCGTAGCTGGGACTCCCTACAATGAGCAGTTCTTC. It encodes CASSVAGTPYNEQFF. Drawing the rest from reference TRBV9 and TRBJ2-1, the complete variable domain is DSGVTQTPKHLITATGQRVTLRCSPRSGDLSVYWYQQSLDQGLQFLIQYYNGEERAKGNILERFSAQQFPDLHSELNLSSLELGDSALYFCASSVAGTPYNEQFFGPGTRLTVL.

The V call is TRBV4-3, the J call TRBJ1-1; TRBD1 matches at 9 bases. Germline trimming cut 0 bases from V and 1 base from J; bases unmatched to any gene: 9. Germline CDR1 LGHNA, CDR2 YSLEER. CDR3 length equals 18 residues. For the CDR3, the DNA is TGCGCCAGCAGCCAAGATCGTGGGACAGGGCCTCCGAACACTGAAGCTTTCTTT. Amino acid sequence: CASSQDRGTGPPNTEAFF.